A single sample is the source of the 15 T cell receptor beta chains below, sequenced in a study of glioma-infiltrating T cells. Amplification of TCR alpha and beta CDR3 regions from RNA used iRepertoire nested multiplex PCR. TCRdb re-called the multiplex PCR reads through MiXCR, storing one row per CDR3 protein. Among approximately 190,000 distinct CDR3 sequences listed, over 30% were seen once. Sample: glioma tissue, nonneoplastic brain tissue, or PBMCs (not recorded which). These receptors were obtained from a human donor with low-grade glioma or glioblastoma, undergoing nonglioma brain surgery, or in good health (not recorded which).

This clonotype was seen at least ten times. V gene TRBV6-1 combines with J gene TRBJ2-7; D remains unclear. Germline V CDR1 and CDR2: MNHNS, SASEGT. The length of the CDR3 is 14 residues. The V end was cut by 5 bases, the J end by 2 bases, with 13 bases between. The CDR3 DNA reads TGTGCCAGCAGTAACGGCTTACTCGCCTACGAGCAGTACTTC. It is translated as CASSNGLLAYEQYF.

The J gene is TRBJ1-1, the V gene TRBV2, with TRBD1 matching over 7 bases. V lost 7 bases to trimming and J lost 5 bases; unmatched junction nucleotides: 7. The CDR3 length is 13 residues. CDR1 is SNHLY and CDR2 is FYNNEI in the germline V gene. The CDR3 reads CASTGTAVTEAFF. DNA of the CDR3: TGTGCCAGCACCGGGACAGCGGTAACTGAAGCTTTCTTT.

A word on this clonotype: An end of the junction does not agree with germline; a read error may underlie this. The chain combines TRBV29-1 with TRBJ2-3; no definite D call. The CDR3 is made up of 14 amino acids. Germline values: CDR1 SQVTM, CDR2 ANQGSEA. CDR3 sequence (DNA): TGCAGCGTTGTTGGTCTAACCAGCACAGATGCGCAGTATTTT. It encodes CSVVGLTSTDAQYF.

This clonotype has ten or more counts. At one of its ends the junction is not consistent with the germline gene, which may arise from a read error. The chain employs TRBV2 and TRBJ2-3; 12 nucleotides align to TRBD2. The CDR3 runs 14 residues. Per germline, CDR1 SNHLY and CDR2 FYNNEI. CDR3 nucleotides: TGTGCCAGCAGGGAACCTGGGACTAGCGGGCTTAGTTGTTTT. It encodes CASREPGTSGLSCF.

This clonotype was detected ten times or more. This chain joins TRBV20-1 and TRBJ2-7; 11 positions agree with TRBD2. The length of the CDR3 is 14 residues. Germline CDR1 DFQATT, CDR2 SNEGSKA (reference sequence). V lost 6 bases to trimming and J lost 7 bases; unmatched junction nucleotides: 11. This CDR3 reads CSAPGLAGGREQYF. The CDR3, as DNA: TGCAGTGCCCCCGGGCTAGCGGGAGGACGGGAGCAGTACTTC.

This clonotype was seen ten or more times. The J gene is TRBJ1-5, the V gene TRBV2; tentative D call: TRBD1 (6 bases). Germline V lookup: CDR1 SNHLY, CDR2 FYNNEI. Trimming cost V 6 bases and J 6 bases, with 15 bases left between them. The CDR3 length is 14 residues. Here the CDR3 reads CASRQGMEGQPQHF. CDR3 sequence (DNA): TGTGCCAGCAGGCAGGGGATGGAAGGTCAGCCCCAGCATTTT. The full variable domain, in which reference TRBV2 and TRBJ1-5 provide the parts outside the CDR3, is EPEVTQTPSHQVTQMGQEVILRCVPISNHLYFYWYRQILGQKVEFLVSFYNNEISEKSEIFDDQFSVERPDGSNFTLKIRSTKLEDSAMYFCASRQGMEGQPQHFGDGTRLSIL.

In this sample, this clonotype turned up many times. V is TRBV3-1 and J is TRBJ2-7; 11 positions match TRBD2. CDR3 size: 15 residues. The ends lost 8 bases at V and 0 bases at J; junction bases unmatched: 6. The germline CDR1 and CDR2 sequences are LGHDT and YNNKEL (reference sequence). The CDR3 spells CASGTGTSGSYEQYF. The CDR3 bases are TGTGCCAGCGGCACCGGGACTAGCGGCTCCTACGAGCAGTACTTC.

J is TRBJ2-7 and V is TRBV18; D is perhaps TRBD2 (6 bases). The V gene's germline CDR1 is KGHSH and CDR2 LQKENI. Deletions cut 3 bases from V and 0 bases from J, with 9 bases between. This CDR3 has 14 amino acids. CDR3: CASSPAGLSYEQYF. The CDR3 bases are TGTGCCAGCTCACCCGCGGGGCTCTCCTACGAGCAGTACTTC.

This clonotype appeared many times. This chain joins TRBV20-1 and TRBJ2-1; D not resolved. Looked up from germline, CDR1 is DFQATT and CDR2 is SNEGSKA (reference sequence). The CDR3 has 13 amino acids. Trimming left V 7 bases short and J 0 bases short, with 10 bases between. The CDR3 bases are TGCAGTGTTCTGGATAGCTCCTACAATGAGCAGTTCTTC. Amino acid sequence: CSVLDSSYNEQFF.

This clonotype has a handful of counts. This sequence joins TRBV5-1 and TRBJ1-1; the D gene is possibly TRBD1 (6 bases). From germline, CDR1 is SGHRS and CDR2 YFSETQ. This CDR3 contains 14 residues. V lost 6 bases, J lost 2 bases, and 14 bases lay in between. The CDR3 DNA follows: TGCGCCAGCACTTTAGGGGGGGAAAACACTGAAGCTTTCTTT. This codes for CASTLGGENTEAFF.

V and J are TRBV6-2 or TRBV6-3 and TRBJ2-7, with TRBD1 matching over 11 bases. The CDR3 length is 15 residues. Trimming took 0 bases from V and 3 from J; bases not matched to a gene: 1. The germline V gene encodes CDR1 MNHEY and CDR2 SVGEGT. The CDR3 loop reads CASSYSGTGGYEQYF. The CDR3 region has the DNA TGTGCCAGCAGTTACTCCGGGACAGGGGGCTACGAGCAGTACTTC.

This clonotype was seen many times. This chain joins TRBV25-1 and TRBJ2-3, with 7 bases identical to TRBD1. Germline CDR1 MGHDK, CDR2 SYGVNS. The ends lost 3 bases at V and 4 bases at J; junction bases unmatched: 13. CDR3 length: 17 amino acids. The CDR3: CASSDSRFDRASDTQYF. CDR3 bases: TGTGCCAGCAGTGACTCACGCTTCGACAGGGCTTCAGATACGCAGTATTTT.

This clonotype was seen just once. A read error may explain this, as a much larger clone is one base away. V usage is TRBV19 and J usage is TRBJ2-1, with 7 bases aligning to TRBD2. There are 15 residues in the CDR3. Germline values: CDR1 LNHDA, CDR2 SQIVND (reference sequence). CDR3 sequence: CVSTLRGGSYNEQFF. For the CDR3, the DNA is TGTGTCAGTACTCTCCGAGGCGGGAGTTACAATGAGCAGTTCTTC.

The CDR3 DNA follows: TGCGCCAGCAGCTTGAATCCGGACAGGTCGTACAATGAGCAGTTCTTC. Its translation is CASSLNPDRSYNEQFF. The V and J genes are TRBV5-1 and TRBJ2-1; 7 bases line up with TRBD1. Germline assignment: CDR1 SGHRS and CDR2 YFSETQ. The CDR3 has 16 amino acids. The V gene end was trimmed by 1 base and the J gene end by 4 bases; junction bases not matched to a gene: 8.

This clonotype was seen ten or more times. This rearrangement joins TRBV27 to TRBJ2-3; D not resolved. This CDR3 has 14 residues. In germline, CDR1 is MNHEY, CDR2 SMNVEV (reference sequence). Trimming removed 2 bases at V and 0 bases at J, with 6 bases between. The CDR3 loop reads CASSLIPSTDTQYF. The CDR3 bases are TGTGCCAGCAGTTTAATCCCCAGCACAGATACGCAGTATTTT.